These T cell receptor beta chains were read from a single sample in a study of CD8 T cells in ankylosing spondylitis. TCRdb ran MiXCR on the 5' RACE reads and lists one entry per CDR3 protein. The sample holds roughly 370,000 distinct CDR3 sequences, 20% to 25% seen once. Sequenced: blood, either unsorted or a sorted T cell fraction (not recorded which). The source is a male donor with ankylosing spondylitis. Each CDR3 is given with its conserved first and last residue. A D gene is named only where the DNA matches it firmly. Some rows mark clone size as missing; the rest say once, few, many or name a class of expanded clone.

CDR3 DNA	CDR3 protein	clone size	D gene	V gene	J gene
TGTGCCAGCAGTCTCCGGGGGCACGAGCAGTACTTC	CASSLRGHEQYF	few	-	TRBV2	TRBJ2-7
TGTGCCAGCAGCCGTCAAGGGGCCAAAAAGATTCAGTACTTC	CASSRQGAKKIQYF	-	-	TRBV3-1	TRBJ2-4
TGTGCCAGCAGTCACAGCGGGACAGTCACCGGGGAGCTGTTTTTT	CASSHSGTVTGELFF	few	-	TRBV25-1	TRBJ2-2
TGTGCCAGCAGTTCCGGGACAGGGCCTAATGAAAAACTGTTTTTT	CASSSGTGPNEKLFF	few	TRBD1	TRBV12-3/TRBV12-4	TRBJ1-4
TGCGCCAGCAGCTTGGCCCCCGGGGAGCTGTTTTTT	CASSLAPGELFF	few	-	TRBV5-1	TRBJ2-2
TGTGCCTGGAGTGGGCTAGCGAGCACAGATACGCAGTATTTT	CAWSGLASTDTQYF	-	-	TRBV30	TRBJ2-3
TGTGCCAGTAGTATAGCCTCACAGGTCCTACTCTCTACAGATACGCAGTATTTT	CASSIASQVLLSTDTQYF	few	-	TRBV19	TRBJ2-3
TGCGCCAGCAGCTGGACGTATATAGCGGGTTTTGGCACAGATACGCAGTATTTT	CASSWTYIAGFGTDTQYF	-	TRBD2	TRBV5-1	TRBJ2-3
TGTGCCACCAGTGAGAGGACAGGGGACGAGCAGTACTTC	CATSERTGDEQYF	-	TRBD1	TRBV24-1	TRBJ2-7
TGCGCCAGCAGCTTGGTTGACAGGATTTTCTCCTACGAGCAGTACTTC	CASSLVDRIFSYEQYF	-	-	TRBV5-1	TRBJ2-7
TGTGCCAGCAGCGTAGATAACGTGGCCAAAAACATTCAGTACTTC	CASSVDNVAKNIQYF	few	-	TRBV9	TRBJ2-4
TGTGCCAGCAGCAGGGGGCGGGGAAACTATAATGAGCAGTTCTTC	CASSRGRGNYNEQFF	-	TRBD1	TRBV12-3/TRBV12-4	TRBJ2-1
TGTGCCAGCAGCTTAAGGTCCAGCGGGAGCGACCCCTACAATGAGCAGTTCTTC	CASSLRSSGSDPYNEQFF	-	TRBD2	TRBV7-8	TRBJ2-1
TGCGCCAGCAGCATGACGGGGGCCGGTGGGGAGCAGTACTTC	CASSMTGAGGEQYF	-	-	TRBV5-1	TRBJ2-7
TGCAGTGCTAGGACCGACAATGAGCAGTTCTTC	CSARTDNEQFF	-	-	TRBV20-1	TRBJ2-1
TGTGCCAGCAGTTCCGGACAGGGCCGTACTGAAAAACTGTTTTTT	CASSSGQGRTEKLFF	few	TRBD1	TRBV12-3/TRBV12-4	TRBJ1-4
TGTGCCAGCAGCCGCCGGGACGCAGACAATGAGCAGTTCTTC	CASSRRDADNEQFF	few	-	TRBV11-2	TRBJ2-1
TGTGCCAGCAGCCTTAGCGGGAGGGGCACCGGGGAGCTGTTTTTT	CASSLSGRGTGELFF	few	TRBD2	TRBV7-2	TRBJ2-2
TGTGCCAGCAGAACCGGGACTAGCGGGAGGTCGGATACGCAGTATTTT	CASRTGTSGRSDTQYF	few	TRBD2	TRBV12-3/TRBV12-4	TRBJ2-3
TGTGCCAGCAGTGAATATGGGACAGGGGGCGACCAAGAGACCCAGTACTTC	CASSEYGTGGDQETQYF	few	TRBD1	TRBV25-1	TRBJ2-5
TGTGCCATTTCGGACGGTGCCTCCTACGAGCAGTACTTC	CAISDGASYEQYF	few	-	TRBV10-3	TRBJ2-7
TGTGCCAGCTCACCGATTTGGGAAGGGCAAGAGACCCAGTACTTC	CASSPIWEGQETQYF	few	-	TRBV18	TRBJ2-5
TGTGCCAGCAGCCATGGGACAGGGGAGACTGAAGCTTTCTTT	CASSHGTGETEAFF	few	TRBD1	TRBV3-1	TRBJ1-1
TGCGCCAGCAGCCAGGGCCTCTCCTACGAGCAGTACTTC	CASSQGLSYEQYF	few	-	TRBV4-1	TRBJ2-7
TGCGCCAGCAGCTTGGGTGCCGGGGAGCTGTTTTTT	CASSLGAGELFF	-	-	TRBV5-1	TRBJ2-2
TGTGCCAGCAGAAGATCGGAGACCCAGTACTTC	CASRRSETQYF	many	-	TRBV6-5	TRBJ2-5
TGTGCCAGCAGCACGATGGTAGGGGGCGGGGAGCTGTTTTTT	CASSTMVGGGELFF	many	-	TRBV28	TRBJ2-2
TGTGCCAGCAGTGTTGCAGGCCTCGACTACGAGCAGTACTTC	CASSVAGLDYEQYF	-	-	TRBV12-3/TRBV12-4	TRBJ2-7
TGCAGTGCTAGAGGCCTGAGTCAGCCGAACACCGGGGAGCTGTTTTTT	CSARGLSQPNTGELFF	many	-	TRBV20-1	TRBJ2-2
TGCGCCAGCAGCATTGGACGAGTCCTAGGCGAGCAGTACTTC	CASSIGRVLGEQYF	few	-	TRBV5-1	TRBJ2-7
TGTGCCAGCAGTTTTCAGGGATGGGAGCTGTTTTTT	CASSFQGWELFF	many	-	TRBV28	TRBJ2-2
TGCGCCAGCAGCCGAACTGGCATAACTGAAGCTTTCTTT	CASSRTGITEAFF	-	-	TRBV4-3	TRBJ1-1
TGCGCCAGCAGCCTCGGACAGGGGTCGCATCAAGAGACCCAGTACTTC	CASSLGQGSHQETQYF	few	TRBD1	TRBV5-1	TRBJ2-5
TGTGCCTGGAGGGGACAGGCCTACACCGGGGAGCTGTTTTTT	CAWRGQAYTGELFF	few	TRBD1	TRBV30	TRBJ2-2
TGTGCCAGCCTGAACTCCCTCTCGAGCTCCTACAATGAGCAGTTCTTC	CASLNSLSSSYNEQFF	-	-	TRBV12-3/TRBV12-4	TRBJ2-1
TGTGCCAGCAGCGTAGCCCAGTCCTACGAGCAGTACTTC	CASSVAQSYEQYF	-	-	TRBV9	TRBJ2-7
TGCGCCAGCAGCCAAGATGGGCGGGACGGCGCCTACGAGCAGTACTTC	CASSQDGRDGAYEQYF	few	-	TRBV4-1	TRBJ2-7